These T cell receptor beta chains were read from a single sample in a study of cytomegalovirus exposure and HLA in healthy donors. The method was immunoSEQ multiplex PCR; TCRdb's version includes in-frame clones alone and lacks a portion of them. The sample shows 180,000 or so clones, around 76% of them seen only once. Sequenced sample: PBMCs. The receptor source for this set is a man in his forties in good health and CMV-seronegative. The CDR3 runs from the conserved cysteine through the conserved F or W. D genes are given only for firm matches. Only part of the rows carry a size: once, few, many, or a class if the clone is expanded.

size: NA; D: NA; J: TRBJ2-5; V: TRBV6-6; CDR3: CASSYEVASTETQYF; DNA: TGTGCCAGCAGTTACGAAGTAGCCAGTACGGAGACCCAGTACTTC
size: NA; D: NA; J: TRBJ2-7; V: TRBV28; CDR3: CASTLQGGSYEQYF; DNA: TGTGCCAGCACCCTTCAGGGGGGATCCTACGAGCAGTACTTC
size: once; D: TRBD2; J: TRBJ2-1; V: TRBV11-2; CDR3: CASSDGGDEQFF; DNA: TGTGCCAGCAGTGACGGGGGGGATGAGCAGTTCTTC
size: NA; D: NA; J: TRBJ2-7; V: TRBV7-7; CDR3: CASSLEEGSYEQYF; DNA: TGTGCTAGCAGCTTAGAGGAGGGCTCCTACGAGCAGTACTTC
size: NA; D: NA; J: TRBJ1-1; V: TRBV14; CDR3: CASSQFKVTGTPKVTEAFF; DNA: TGTGCCAGCAGCCAGTTTAAGGTAACCGGGACACCGAAGGTCACTGAAGCTTTCTTT
size: NA; D: TRBD2; J: TRBJ2-5; V: TRBV25-1; CDR3: CASSAGTSVGVTQYF; DNA: TGTGCCAGCAGTGCCGGGACTAGCGTCGGTGTGACCCAGTACTTC
size: NA; D: TRBD2; J: TRBJ2-5; V: TRBV5-4; CDR3: CASSLEIRGGRETQYF; DNA: TGTGCCAGCAGCTTGGAAATCCGGGGGGGCCGAGAGACCCAGTACTTC
size: NA; D: NA; J: TRBJ1-1; V: TRBV19; CDR3: CASGQTMNTEAFF; DNA: TGTGCCAGCGGACAGACAATGAACACTGAAGCTTTCTTT
size: NA; D: TRBD1; J: TRBJ2-5; V: TRBV5-1; CDR3: CASSSNRGETQYF; DNA: TGCGCCAGCAGCTCGAACAGGGGTGAGACCCAGTACTTC
size: NA; D: NA; J: TRBJ1-5; V: TRBV5-6; CDR3: CASSLGAQPQHF; DNA: TGTGCCAGCAGCTTGGGGGCTCAGCCCCAGCATTTT
size: NA; D: NA; J: TRBJ2-1; V: TRBV18; CDR3: CASSPGAGALDEQFF; DNA: TGTGCCAGCTCACCGGGTGCGGGGGCTTTGGATGAGCAGTTCTTC
size: NA; D: NA; J: TRBJ1-4; V: TRBV28; CDR3: CASSLFSGNEKLFF; DNA: TGTGCCAGCAGTTTGTTTTCAGGAAATGAAAAACTGTTTTTT
size: NA; D: NA; J: TRBJ2-7; V: TRBV21-1; CDR3: CASKRAVCSYEQYF; DNA: TGTGCCAGCAAGAGGGCGGTGTGCTCCTACGAGCAGTACTTC
size: NA; D: NA; J: TRBJ2-7; V: TRBV30; CDR3: CAWSGQFYEQYF; DNA: TGTGCCTGGAGTGGGCAGTTCTACGAGCAGTACTTC
size: NA; D: TRBD1; J: TRBJ1-2; V: TRBV27; CDR3: CASSLKGAVYGYTF; DNA: TGTGCCAGCAGTTTGAAGGGGGCGGTCTATGGCTACACCTTC
size: few; D: TRBD1; J: TRBJ1-3; V: TRBV29-1; CDR3: CSVRGQGNTIYF; DNA: TGCAGCGTTAGGGGACAGGGAAACACCATATATTTT
size: NA; D: TRBD1; J: TRBJ2-7; V: TRBV30; CDR3: CAWRLPGTGVGKQYF; DNA: TGTGCCTGGAGATTGCCCGGGACAGGGGTGGGTAAGCAGTACTTC
size: NA; D: TRBD1; J: TRBJ2-1; V: TRBV6-5; CDR3: CASSYDRAVETNEQFF; DNA: TGTGCCAGCAGTTACGACAGGGCGGTGGAGACAAATGAGCAGTTCTTC
size: NA; D: TRBD1; J: TRBJ1-2; V: TRBV28; CDR3: CASSTGTGMLYGYTF; DNA: TGTGCCAGCAGTACGGGGACAGGGATGCTCTATGGCTACACCTTC
size: NA; D: NA; J: TRBJ2-3; V: TRBV7-3; CDR3: CASSSRDVTQYF; DNA: TGTGCCAGCAGCTCCCGCGATGTCACGCAGTATTTT
size: NA; D: NA; J: TRBJ2-7; V: TRBV5-4; CDR3: CASSLFWENEQYF; DNA: TGTGCCAGCAGCTTATTTTGGGAGAACGAGCAGTACTTC
size: NA; D: TRBD1; J: TRBJ2-7; V: TRBV4-3; CDR3: CASSQDFGEASGGWYEQYF; DNA: TGCGCCAGCAGCCAAGATTTTGGGGAGGCGTCAGGGGGCTGGTACGAGCAGTACTTC
size: NA; D: TRBD1; J: TRBJ2-3; V: TRBV7-6; CDR3: CASSRDRGRDTQYF; DNA: TGTGCCAGCAGCCGGGACAGGGGGAGGGATACGCAGTATTTT
size: NA; D: NA; J: TRBJ1-5; V: TRBV19; CDR3: CASPTGWRNQPQHF; DNA: TGTGCCAGTCCAACAGGGTGGCGCAATCAGCCCCAGCATTTT
size: NA; D: NA; J: TRBJ2-5; V: TRBV7-7; CDR3: CASSLAPSEETQYF; DNA: TGTGCTAGCAGCTTAGCGCCTTCAGAAGAGACCCAGTACTTC
size: NA; D: TRBD2; J: TRBJ2-5; V: TRBV11-2; CDR3: CASSFGTSPSETQYF; DNA: TGTGCCAGCAGCTTTGGGACTAGCCCATCAGAGACCCAGTACTTC
size: NA; D: TRBD1; J: TRBJ1-1; V: TRBV27; CDR3: CASSAGQGTAEAFF; DNA: TGTGCCAGCAGTGCCGGACAGGGGACCGCTGAAGCTTTCTTT
size: once; D: TRBD1; J: TRBJ1-2; V: TRBV18; CDR3: CASSPDRNYGYTF; DNA: TGTGCCAGCTCACCGGACAGGAACTATGGCTACACCTTC
size: few; D: NA; J: TRBJ1-2; V: TRBV19; CDR3: CASSTTGFARGYTF; DNA: TGTGCCAGTAGTACTACAGGTTTCGCGAGGGGCTACACCTTC
size: NA; D: TRBD1; J: TRBJ1-1; V: TRBV7-3; CDR3: CASSQQGLNTEAFF; DNA: TGTGCCAGCAGCCAACAGGGGTTGAACACTGAAGCTTTCTTT
size: NA; D: TRBD2; J: TRBJ2-1; V: TRBV4-1; CDR3: CASSQVPGLASNEQFF; DNA: TGCGCCAGCAGCCAAGTCCCGGGACTAGCGAGTAATGAGCAGTTCTTC
size: NA; D: NA; J: TRBJ1-2; V: TRBV4-1; CDR3: CASSPEPRSVLGYTF; DNA: TGCGCCAGCAGCCCAGAGCCCCGCAGCGTTCTTGGCTACACCTTC
size: NA; D: TRBD1; J: TRBJ1-2; V: TRBV7-2; CDR3: CASSLPGQRYTF; DNA: TGTGCCAGCAGCTTGCCGGGACAGCGCTACACCTTC
size: NA; D: NA; J: TRBJ2-5; V: TRBV7-3; CDR3: CASSLIGGGGRETQYF; DNA: TGTGCCAGCAGCTTAATCGGGGGAGGGGGGCGAGAGACCCAGTACTTC
size: NA; D: NA; J: TRBJ2-1; V: TRBV7-9; CDR3: CASSLALAASYNEQFF; DNA: TGTGCCAGCAGCTTAGCGTTAGCGGCCTCCTACAATGAGCAGTTCTTC
size: NA; D: TRBD1; J: TRBJ2-7; V: TRBV28; CDR3: CASNTPDRGLGYEQSF; DNA: TGTGCCAGCAACACCCCGGACAGGGGGCTTGGCTACGAGCAGTCCTTC
size: NA; D: TRBD2; J: TRBJ2-3; V: TRBV19; CDR3: CASSRTSGSSSSTDTQYF; DNA: TGTGCCAGTAGCCGGACTAGCGGGTCCAGTTCTAGCACAGATACGCAGTATTTT
size: NA; D: NA; J: TRBJ1-5; V: TRBV28; CDR3: CASSGDRGQPQHF; DNA: TGTGCCAGCTCAGGGGATAGGGGTCAGCCCCAGCATTTT
size: NA; D: TRBD1; J: TRBJ1-2; V: TRBV2; CDR3: CASSGQGSYGYTF; DNA: TGTGCCAGCAGCGGACAGGGAAGCTATGGCTACACCTTC
size: NA; D: NA; J: TRBJ2-7; V: TRBV7-2; CDR3: CASSRDRGATYEQYF; DNA: TGTGCCAGCAGCCGAGATCGGGGGGCCACCTACGAGCAGTACTTC
size: NA; D: TRBD2; J: TRBJ2-5; V: TRBV6-6; CDR3: CASRPRLAGVSETQYF; DNA: TGTGCCAGCAGACCCCGACTAGCGGGAGTATCTGAGACCCAGTACTTC
size: NA; D: NA; J: TRBJ1-5; V: TRBV5-8; CDR3: CASALGGVSNQPQHF; DNA: TGTGCCAGCGCCCTGGGGGGGGTAAGCAATCAGCCCCAGCATTTT
size: NA; D: NA; J: TRBJ2-5; V: TRBV27; CDR3: CASSLVGEVAQYF; DNA: TGTGCCAGCAGTTTAGTAGGGGAAGTAGCCCAGTACTTC
size: NA; D: NA; J: TRBJ1-5; V: TRBV23-1; CDR3: CASSQLRSNQPQHF; DNA: TGCGCCAGCAGTCAACTGCGGAGCAATCAGCCCCAGCATTTT
size: NA; D: TRBD1; J: TRBJ1-2; V: TRBV7-9; CDR3: CASRGVQGAGYGYTF; DNA: TGTGCCAGCAGGGGGGTACAGGGGGCAGGGTATGGCTACACCTTC
size: NA; D: NA; J: TRBJ1-2; V: TRBV6-5; CDR3: CASSRVSADGYTF; DNA: TGTGCCAGCAGCCGGGTGAGTGCCGACGGCTACACCTTC
size: NA; D: NA; J: TRBJ2-5; V: TRBV5-4; CDR3: CASSLNHPGETQYF; DNA: TGTGCCAGCAGCTTGAACCACCCCGGGGAGACCCAGTACTTC
size: NA; D: TRBD2; J: TRBJ2-7; V: TRBV6-5; CDR3: CASSSVAGVPYEQYF; DNA: TGTGCCAGCAGTTCCGTAGCGGGAGTACCCTACGAGCAGTACTTC
size: once; D: NA; J: TRBJ2-7; V: TRBV15; CDR3: CATSPRQSTYEQYF; DNA: TGTGCCACCAGCCCCCGACAGAGTACCTACGAGCAGTACTTC
size: NA; D: TRBD1; J: TRBJ1-5; V: TRBV7-9; CDR3: CASSAGTGKNQPQHF; DNA: TGTGCCAGCAGCGCCGGGACAGGCAAAAATCAGCCCCAGCATTTT
size: few; D: NA; J: TRBJ1-2; V: TRBV29-1; CDR3: CSVERGLPGYTF; DNA: TGCAGCGTTGAAAGGGGCCTCCCTGGCTACACCTTC
size: NA; D: TRBD1; J: TRBJ2-1; V: TRBV28; CDR3: CASSPPGGGNNEQFF; DNA: TGTGCCAGCAGCCCCCCAGGGGGCGGAAACAATGAGCAGTTCTTC
size: NA; D: NA; J: TRBJ2-2; V: TRBV4-3; CDR3: CASSQGQGSTGELFF; DNA: TGCGCCAGCAGCCAAGGGCAGGGAAGCACCGGGGAGCTGTTTTTT
size: NA; D: NA; J: TRBJ1-4; V: TRBV7-9; CDR3: CASSIYATSNEKLFF; DNA: TGTGCCAGCAGCATCTATGCCACCTCTAATGAAAAACTGTTTTTT
size: NA; D: NA; J: TRBJ1-2; V: TRBV20-1; CDR3: CSASIYGYTF; DNA: TGCAGTGCTAGTATCTATGGCTACACCTTC
size: NA; D: NA; J: TRBJ2-7; V: TRBV7-9; CDR3: CASSPPGSYEQYF; DNA: TGTGCCAGCAGCCCCCCGGGGTCCTACGAGCAGTACTTC
size: NA; D: NA; J: TRBJ1-4; V: TRBV4-2; CDR3: CASSQGLGAQRANEKLFF; DNA: TGTGCCAGCAGCCAAGGTCTGGGGGCGCAAAGGGCTAATGAAAAACTGTTTTTT